These 6 T cell receptor beta chains originate from one sample sequenced in a study of blood T cells in healthy people across ages. A J-beta primer mix and a sample-barcoded 5' primer were used in a second PCR of about 7 to 12 cycles. A single record per CDR3 protein comes from TCRdb applying MiXCR to the 5' RACE reads. The sample contains over 600,000 distinct CDR3 sequences, roughly 21% of which appear only once. The specimen sequenced was blood. The receptors were sampled from a man in his 70s in good health.

This clonotype was detected ten times or more. V and J are TRBV5-1 and TRBJ2-1; 9 bases fit TRBD2. The J segment lost 5 bases and the V segment lost 1 base, leaving 7 bases of the junction unmatched. CDR3 length: 16 residues. In germline, CDR1 is SGHRS, CDR2 YFSETQ. The CDR3 DNA follows: TGCGCCAGCAGCTTGAGAACTAGCGGGCTTAACAATGAGCAGTTCTTC. It translates to CASSLRTSGLNNEQFF.

V is TRBV12-3 or TRBV12-4 and J is TRBJ2-5, with 9 bases that match TRBD1. The J call is doubtful: the DNA matches TRBJ2-7 better. This CDR3 is built from 13 residues. CDR3: CASSGTGKYEQYF. In DNA form, the CDR3 reads TGTGCCAGCAGCGGGACAGGGAAGTACGAGCAGTACTTC.

In this sample, this clonotype turned up a few times. V gene TRBV25-1 combines with J gene TRBJ1-4; the D is unclear. CDR3 length: 15 amino acids. Germline V gives CDR1 MGHDK, CDR2 SYGVNS. V gave up 2 bases and J gave up 4 bases, with 11 bases separating them. CDR3 nucleotides: TGTGCCAGCAGTGAAGGAGGGTCGGGTAATGAAAAACTGTTTTTT. Protein product: CASSEGGSGNEKLFF.

This clonotype was counted only a few times. The V gene is TRBV23-1, the J gene TRBJ2-7; 8 positions match TRBD2. TRBV23-1 falls under the ORF class, with uncertain function. V gave up 0 bases and J gave up 3 bases; unmatched junction bases: 7. The CDR3 is made up of 16 amino acids. For the CDR3, the DNA is TGCGCCAGCAGTCAATCGATTACGGGACTAGGCTACGAGCAGTACTTC. Translating gives CASSQSITGLGYEQYF.

Many counts were recorded for this clonotype. The chain recombines TRBV7-2 with TRBJ2-4; 10 bases are shared with TRBD2. The CDR3 extends over 13 amino acids. The V gene end was trimmed by 1 base and the J gene end by 12 bases; junction bases not matched to a gene: 3. Germline CDR1 SGHTA, CDR2 FQGNSA. CDR3 residues: CASSLGTSGTQYF. CDR3 coding DNA: TGTGCCAGCAGCTTAGGTACTAGCGGGACTCAGTACTTC.

This clonotype was found a few times. The chain has TRBV4-1 and TRBJ2-7, with 8 bases lining up with TRBD1. This CDR3 comprises 16 residues. Germline assignment: CDR1 MGHRA and CDR2 YSYEKL. Trimming removed 1 base from V and 5 bases from J; junction bases left unmatched: 10. CDR3 sequence reads: CASSQVRTTGVHEQYF. CDR3 DNA sequence: TGCGCCAGCAGCCAAGTTAGAACGACAGGGGTCCACGAGCAGTACTTC.